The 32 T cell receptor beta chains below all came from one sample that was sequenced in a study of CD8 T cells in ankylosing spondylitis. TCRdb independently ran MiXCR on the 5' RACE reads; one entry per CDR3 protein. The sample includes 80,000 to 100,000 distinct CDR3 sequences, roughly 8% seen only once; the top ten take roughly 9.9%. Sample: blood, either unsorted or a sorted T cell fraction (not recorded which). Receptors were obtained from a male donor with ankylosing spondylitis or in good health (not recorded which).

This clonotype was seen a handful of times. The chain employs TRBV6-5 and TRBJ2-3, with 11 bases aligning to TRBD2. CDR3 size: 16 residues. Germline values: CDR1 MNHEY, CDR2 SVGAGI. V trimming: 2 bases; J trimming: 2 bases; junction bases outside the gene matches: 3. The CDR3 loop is CASSYRTSGFTDTQYF. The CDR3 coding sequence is TGTGCCAGCAGTTACAGGACTAGCGGGTTCACAGATACGCAGTATTTT.

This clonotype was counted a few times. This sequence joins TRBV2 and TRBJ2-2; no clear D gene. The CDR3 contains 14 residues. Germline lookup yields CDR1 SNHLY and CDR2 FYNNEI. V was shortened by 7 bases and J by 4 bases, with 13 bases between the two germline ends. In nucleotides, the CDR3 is TGTGCCAGCACCTGGTCCTTGGGCACCGGGGAGCTGTTTTTT. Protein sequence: CASTWSLGTGELFF.

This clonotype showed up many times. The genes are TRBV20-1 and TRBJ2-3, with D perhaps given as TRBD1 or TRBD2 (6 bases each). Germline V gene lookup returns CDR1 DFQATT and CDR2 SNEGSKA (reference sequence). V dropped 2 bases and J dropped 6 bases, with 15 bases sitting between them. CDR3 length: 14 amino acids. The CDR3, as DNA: TGCAGTGCTAGAATCTGGGGGGCCAGGGATACGCAGTATTTT. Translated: CSARIWGARDTQYF.

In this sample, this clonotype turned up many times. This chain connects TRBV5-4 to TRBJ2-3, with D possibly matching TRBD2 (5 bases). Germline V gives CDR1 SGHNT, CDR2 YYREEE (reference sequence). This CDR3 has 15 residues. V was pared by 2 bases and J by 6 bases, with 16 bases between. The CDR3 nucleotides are TGTGCCAGCAGCTTACTCGCGGGTGATTTTGATACGCAGTATTTT. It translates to CASSLLAGDFDTQYF.

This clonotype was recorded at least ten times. CDR3 residues: CASSLIGVTDTQYF. Written as DNA, the CDR3 is TGTGCCAGCAGCTTAATAGGGGTCACAGATACGCAGTATTTT. V and J are TRBV7-2 and TRBJ2-3; maybe TRBD1 (5 bases). The germline V gene encodes CDR1 SGHTA and CDR2 FQGNSA. This CDR3 is built from 14 residues. V gave up 2 bases and J gave up 2 bases, with 8 bases separating them.

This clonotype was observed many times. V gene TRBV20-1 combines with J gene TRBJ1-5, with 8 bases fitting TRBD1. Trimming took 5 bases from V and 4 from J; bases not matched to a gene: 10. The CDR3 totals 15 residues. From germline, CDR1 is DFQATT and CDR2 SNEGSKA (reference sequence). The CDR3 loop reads CSAVPRDRTNQPQHF. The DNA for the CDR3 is TGCAGTGCTGTCCCCCGGGACAGGACGAATCAGCCCCAGCATTTT.

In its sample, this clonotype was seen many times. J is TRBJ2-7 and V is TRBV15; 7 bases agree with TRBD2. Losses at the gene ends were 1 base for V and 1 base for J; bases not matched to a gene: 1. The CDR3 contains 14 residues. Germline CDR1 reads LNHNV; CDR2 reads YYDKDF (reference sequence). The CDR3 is CATSRVGGSYEQYF. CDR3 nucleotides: TGTGCCACCAGCAGAGTCGGGGGGTCCTACGAGCAGTACTTC.

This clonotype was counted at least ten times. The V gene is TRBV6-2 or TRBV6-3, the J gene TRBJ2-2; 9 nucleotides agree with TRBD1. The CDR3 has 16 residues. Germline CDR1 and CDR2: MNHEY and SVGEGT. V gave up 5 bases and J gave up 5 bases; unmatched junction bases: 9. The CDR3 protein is CASSPYRGRGTGELFF. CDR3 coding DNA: TGTGCCAGCAGTCCTTACAGGGGGCGTGGAACCGGGGAGCTGTTTTTT.

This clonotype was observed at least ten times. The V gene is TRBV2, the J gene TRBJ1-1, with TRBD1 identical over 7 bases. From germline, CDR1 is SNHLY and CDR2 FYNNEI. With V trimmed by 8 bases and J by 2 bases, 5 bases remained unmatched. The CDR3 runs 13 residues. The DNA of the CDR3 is TGTGCCAGCGAGAGGGACAGTAACACTGAAGCTTTCTTT. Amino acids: CASERDSNTEAFF.

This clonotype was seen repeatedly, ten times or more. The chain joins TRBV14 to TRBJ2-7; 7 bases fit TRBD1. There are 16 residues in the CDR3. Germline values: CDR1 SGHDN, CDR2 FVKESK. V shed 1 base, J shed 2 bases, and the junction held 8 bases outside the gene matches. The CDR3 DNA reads TGTGCCAGCAGCCAAGTCCGACAGGGTTCCCCCTACGAGCAGTACTTC. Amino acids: CASSQVRQGSPYEQYF.

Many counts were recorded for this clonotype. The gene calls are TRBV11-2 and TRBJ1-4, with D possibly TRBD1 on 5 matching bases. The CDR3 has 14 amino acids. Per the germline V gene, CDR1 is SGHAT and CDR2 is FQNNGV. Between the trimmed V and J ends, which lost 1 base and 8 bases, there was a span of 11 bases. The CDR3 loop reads CASSLGDSGEKLFF. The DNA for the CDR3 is TGTGCCAGCAGCTTAGGCGACAGTGGGGAAAAACTGTTTTTT. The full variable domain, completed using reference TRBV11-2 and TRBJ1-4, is EAGVAQSPRYKIIEKRQSVAFWCNPISGHATLYWYQQILGQGPKLLIQFQNNGVVDDSQLPKDRFSAERLKGVDSTLKIQPAKLEDSAVYLCASSLGDSGEKLFFGSGTQLSVL.

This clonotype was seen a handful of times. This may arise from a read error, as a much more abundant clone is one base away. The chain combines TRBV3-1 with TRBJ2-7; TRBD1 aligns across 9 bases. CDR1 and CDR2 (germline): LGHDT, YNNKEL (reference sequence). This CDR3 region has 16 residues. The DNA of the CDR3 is TGTGCCACCAGCCAAGAACGTAGGACAGGGGACCACGAGCAGTACTTC. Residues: CATSQERRTGDHEQYF.

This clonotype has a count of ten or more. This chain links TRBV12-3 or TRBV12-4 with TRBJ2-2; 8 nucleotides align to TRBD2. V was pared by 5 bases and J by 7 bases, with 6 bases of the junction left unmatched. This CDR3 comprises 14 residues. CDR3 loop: CASSPGTRGGELFF. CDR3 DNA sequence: TGTGCCAGCAGTCCCGGGACTAGAGGCGGGGAGCTGTTTTTT.

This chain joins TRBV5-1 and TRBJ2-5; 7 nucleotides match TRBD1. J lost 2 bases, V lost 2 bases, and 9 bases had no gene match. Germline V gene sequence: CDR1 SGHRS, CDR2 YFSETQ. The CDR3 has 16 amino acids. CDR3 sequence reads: CASSLRGLRVQETQYF. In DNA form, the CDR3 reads TGCGCCAGCAGCTTAAGGGGGCTGAGGGTTCAAGAGACCCAGTACTTC.

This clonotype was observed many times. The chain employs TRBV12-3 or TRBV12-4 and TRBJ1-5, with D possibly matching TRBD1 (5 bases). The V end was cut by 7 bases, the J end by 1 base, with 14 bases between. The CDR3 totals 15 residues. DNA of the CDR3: TGTGCCAGCACCTTAGGGGCAGTAAGCAATCAGCCCCAGCATTTT. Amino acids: CASTLGAVSNQPQHF.

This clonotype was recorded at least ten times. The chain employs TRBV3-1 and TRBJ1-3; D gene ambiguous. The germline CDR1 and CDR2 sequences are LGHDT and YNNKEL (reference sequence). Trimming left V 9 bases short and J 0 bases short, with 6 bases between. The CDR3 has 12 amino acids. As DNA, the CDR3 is TGTGCCAGTGAGGGCTCTGGAAACACCATATATTTT. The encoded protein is CASEGSGNTIYF.

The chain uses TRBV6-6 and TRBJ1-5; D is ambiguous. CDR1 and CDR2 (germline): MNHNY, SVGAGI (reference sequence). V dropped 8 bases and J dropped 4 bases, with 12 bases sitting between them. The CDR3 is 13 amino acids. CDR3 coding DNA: TGTGCCAGCTCGATGGGGATTAATCAGCCCCAGCATTTT. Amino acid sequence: CASSMGINQPQHF.

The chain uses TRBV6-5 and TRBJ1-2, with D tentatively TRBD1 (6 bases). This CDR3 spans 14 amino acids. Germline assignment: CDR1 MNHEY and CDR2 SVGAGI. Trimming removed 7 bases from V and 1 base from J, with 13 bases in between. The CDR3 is CASKPGHDNYGYTF. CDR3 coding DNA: TGTGCCAGCAAACCGGGACATGATAACTATGGCTACACCTTC.

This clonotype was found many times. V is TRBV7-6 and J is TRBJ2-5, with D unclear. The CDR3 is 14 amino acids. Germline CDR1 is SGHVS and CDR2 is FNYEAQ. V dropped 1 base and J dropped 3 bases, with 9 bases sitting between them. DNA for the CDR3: TGTGCCAGCAGCTTAGAATCCGGAAAAGAGACCCAGTACTTC. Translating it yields CASSLESGKETQYF.

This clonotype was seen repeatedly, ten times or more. The CDR3 region is CASSTGFYEQYF. In DNA form, the CDR3 reads TGTGCCAGCTCTACAGGTTTCTACGAGCAGTACTTC. V and J are TRBV7-9 and TRBJ2-7, with D perhaps matching TRBD1 (5 bases). V lost 8 bases and J 3 bases, leaving 11 bases between the germline ends. The CDR3 extends over 12 amino acids. Germline V gives CDR1 SEHNR, CDR2 FQNEAQ (reference sequence).

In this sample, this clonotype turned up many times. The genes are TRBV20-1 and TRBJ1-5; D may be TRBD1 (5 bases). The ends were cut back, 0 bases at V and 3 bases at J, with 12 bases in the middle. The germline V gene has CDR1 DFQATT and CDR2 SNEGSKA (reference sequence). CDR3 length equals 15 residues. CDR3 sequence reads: CSARDLAGINQPQHF. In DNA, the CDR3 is TGCAGTGCTAGAGATCTTGCAGGGATCAATCAGCCCCAGCATTTT.

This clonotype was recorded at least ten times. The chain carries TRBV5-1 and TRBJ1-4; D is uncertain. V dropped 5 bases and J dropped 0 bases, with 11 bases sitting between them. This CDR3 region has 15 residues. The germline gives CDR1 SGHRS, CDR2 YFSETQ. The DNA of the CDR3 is TGCGCCAGCAGATTTGGAGGCGCAACTAATGAAAAACTGTTTTTT. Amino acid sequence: CASRFGGATNEKLFF.

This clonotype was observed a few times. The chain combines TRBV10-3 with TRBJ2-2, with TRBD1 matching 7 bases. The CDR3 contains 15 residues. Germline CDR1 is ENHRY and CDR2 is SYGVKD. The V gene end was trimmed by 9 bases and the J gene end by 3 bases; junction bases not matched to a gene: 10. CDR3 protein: CAISATGDHTGELFF. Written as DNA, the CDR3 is TGTGCCATAAGCGCTACAGGGGACCACACCGGGGAGCTGTTTTTT.

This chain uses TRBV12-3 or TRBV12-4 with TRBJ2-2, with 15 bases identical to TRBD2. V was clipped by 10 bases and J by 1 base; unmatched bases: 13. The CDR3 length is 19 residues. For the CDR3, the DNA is TGTGCCATCTGTTTATATTGGACTAGCGGGAGGGAGAACACCGGGGAGCTGTTTTTT. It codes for CAICLYWTSGRENTGELFF.

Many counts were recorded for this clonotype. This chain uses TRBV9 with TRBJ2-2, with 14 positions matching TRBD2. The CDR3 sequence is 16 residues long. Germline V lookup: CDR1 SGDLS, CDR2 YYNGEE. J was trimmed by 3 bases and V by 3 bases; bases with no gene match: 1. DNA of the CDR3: TGTGCCAGCAGCGGGGGACTAGCGGGAGACACCGGGGAGCTGTTTTTT. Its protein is CASSGGLAGDTGELFF.

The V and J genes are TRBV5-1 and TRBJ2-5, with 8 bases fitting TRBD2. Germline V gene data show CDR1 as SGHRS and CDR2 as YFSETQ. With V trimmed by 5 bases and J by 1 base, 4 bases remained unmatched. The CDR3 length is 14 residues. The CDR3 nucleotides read TGCGCCAGCAGGGTAGCGGGACCCCAAGAGACCCAGTACTTC. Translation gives CASRVAGPQETQYF.

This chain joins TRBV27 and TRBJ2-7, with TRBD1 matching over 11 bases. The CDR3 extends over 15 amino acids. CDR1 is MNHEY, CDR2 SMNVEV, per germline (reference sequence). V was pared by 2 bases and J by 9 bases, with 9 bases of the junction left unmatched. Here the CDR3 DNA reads TGTGCCAGCAGTTTACTCGGACAGGGGGCCGTATTGCAGTACTTC. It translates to CASSLLGQGAVLQYF.

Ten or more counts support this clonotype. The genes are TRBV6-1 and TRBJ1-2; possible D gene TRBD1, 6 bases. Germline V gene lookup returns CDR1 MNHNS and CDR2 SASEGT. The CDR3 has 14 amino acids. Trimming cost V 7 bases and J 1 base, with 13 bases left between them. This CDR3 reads CASTAGTFNYGYTF. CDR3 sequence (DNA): TGTGCCAGCACCGCCGGGACATTTAACTATGGCTACACCTTC.

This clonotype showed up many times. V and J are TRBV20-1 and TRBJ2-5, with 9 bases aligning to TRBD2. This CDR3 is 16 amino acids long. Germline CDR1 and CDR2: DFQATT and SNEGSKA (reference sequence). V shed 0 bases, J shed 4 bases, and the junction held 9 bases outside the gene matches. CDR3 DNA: TGCAGTGCTAGAGATCCAGCGGGGGGAAACGGAGAGACCCAGTACTTC. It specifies CSARDPAGGNGETQYF.

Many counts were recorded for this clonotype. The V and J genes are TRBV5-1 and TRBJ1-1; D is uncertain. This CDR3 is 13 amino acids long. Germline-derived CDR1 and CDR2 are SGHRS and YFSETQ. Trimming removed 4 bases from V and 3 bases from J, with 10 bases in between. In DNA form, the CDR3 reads TGCGCCAGCAGCGAGAGCCCCGACACTGAAGCTTTCTTT. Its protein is CASSESPDTEAFF.

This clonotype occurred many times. The CDR3 here is CANTGQPNTEAFF. The CDR3 coding sequence is TGTGCCAACACGGGACAGCCTAACACTGAAGCTTTCTTT. The rearrangement links TRBV27 to TRBJ1-1, with TRBD1 matching over 7 bases. V lost 10 bases, J lost 2 bases, and 7 bases stayed unmatched. Per the germline V gene, CDR1 is MNHEY and CDR2 is SMNVEV (reference sequence). The CDR3 sequence is 13 residues long.

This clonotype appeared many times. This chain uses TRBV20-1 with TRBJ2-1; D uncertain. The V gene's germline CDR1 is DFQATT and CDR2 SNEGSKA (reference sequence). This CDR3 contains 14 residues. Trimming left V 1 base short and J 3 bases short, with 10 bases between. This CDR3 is CSARAPVFYNEQFF. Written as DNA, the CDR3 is TGCAGTGCTAGAGCTCCGGTGTTCTACAATGAGCAGTTCTTC.